This T cell receptor beta chain was found in a study of cytomegalovirus exposure and HLA in healthy donors. Study observations and caveats: A later analysis by the authors found several of the most significant clusters apparently linked to common viral pathogens. An analysis done earlier found most TCR beta V segments productive about 87% or about 30% of the time. The authors enumerated 150 to 200 TCR beta chains as linked to cytomegalovirus.

PCR was performed using 60 Vbeta and 13 Jbeta primers. The protocol was immunoSEQ multiplex PCR, while the TCRdb copy is restricted to in-frame clones and leaves out a portion. The sample has over 95,000 clones; about 80% are singletons. Concerning this clone itself: Its target is not known.

The receptor's source is a man aged 35 to 55 in good health and CMV-seronegative. The sample was PBMCs.

This CDR3 reads CASSYGTGVYEQYF. DNA of the CDR3: TGTGCCAGCAGTTATGGGACAGGGGTCTACGAGCAGTACTTC. The chain couples TRBV28 to TRBJ2-7, with TRBD1 matching 10 bases. V was clipped by 4 bases and J by 3 bases; unmatched bases: 3. The CDR3 has 14 residues. Germline assignment: CDR1 MDHEN and CDR2 SYDVKM.